This entry describes one TCR beta chain. Its antigen is not known. The CDR3 consists of 15 residues. Germline V gene data show CDR1 as SGHTS and CDR2 as YDEGEE. Deletions cut 0 bases from V and 5 bases from J, with 12 bases between. Patients aged 18 to 65 had newly diagnosed hyperthyroidism lasting under 2 months. Used for diagnoses were clinical symptoms, serum thyroxine and TRAb, thyroid ultrasound and orbital computed tomography. This entry is derived from a study of T cells in Graves' hyperthyroidism and ophthalmopathy. Study context: Upon initial diagnosis and before any treatment, peripheral blood was collected. Findings and limits, study-wide: Appearing also in blood were most of the thyroid clonotypes expanded above 0.001.

Authors of the study amplified TCR beta CDR3 regions from RNA transcripts. An initial round of RT-PCR targeting the TCR CDR3 relied on the HTBI primer set. Each CDR3 protein is one row after TCRdb ran MiXCR on the multiplex PCR reads. The sample contains 650,000 to 750,000 distinct CDR3 sequences, around 15% of which appear only once. J is TRBJ2-4 and V is TRBV5-8; TRBD2 might be the D (6 bases). Sequencing input: blood. The TCR originated in a woman younger than 30 with Graves' hyperthyroidism. CDR3 amino acids: CASSLVVGGQNIQYF. DNA for the CDR3: TGTGCCAGCAGCTTGGTCGTGGGAGGACAAAACATTCAGTACTTC.